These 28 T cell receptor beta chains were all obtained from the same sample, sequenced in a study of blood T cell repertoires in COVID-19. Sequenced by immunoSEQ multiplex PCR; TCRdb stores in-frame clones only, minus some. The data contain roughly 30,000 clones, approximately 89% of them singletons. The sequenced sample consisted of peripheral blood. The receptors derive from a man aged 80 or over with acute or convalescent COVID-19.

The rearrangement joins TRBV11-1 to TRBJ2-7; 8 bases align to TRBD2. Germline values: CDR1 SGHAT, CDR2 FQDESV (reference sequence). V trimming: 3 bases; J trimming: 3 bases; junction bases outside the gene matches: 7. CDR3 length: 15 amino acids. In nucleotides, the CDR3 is TGTGCCAGCAGCTTTAGGACGGGAGGGGACTACGAGCAGTACTTC. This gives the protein CASSFRTGGDYEQYF.

The CDR3 sequence is CASSIADTGSTEAFF. CDR3 coding DNA: TGTGCCAGTAGTATAGCCGACACCGGCAGCACTGAAGCTTTCTTT. The rearrangement joins TRBV19 to TRBJ1-1; no clear D. Germline CDR1 and CDR2: LNHDA and SQIVND (reference sequence). Trimming shortened V by 1 base and J by 4 bases, and 13 bases separated the two germline ends. The CDR3 is made up of 15 amino acids.

The CDR3 spells CATGMAGKDGGYTF. DNA of the CDR3: TGTGCCACAGGGATGGCTGGAAAGGATGGTGGCTACACCTTC. This chain uses TRBV10-3 with TRBJ1-2; maybe TRBD1 (5 bases). Germline V CDR1 and CDR2: ENHRY, SYGVKD. With 10 bases removed from V and 7 bases from J, the gap between germline ends came to 22 bases. The CDR3 runs to 14 residues.

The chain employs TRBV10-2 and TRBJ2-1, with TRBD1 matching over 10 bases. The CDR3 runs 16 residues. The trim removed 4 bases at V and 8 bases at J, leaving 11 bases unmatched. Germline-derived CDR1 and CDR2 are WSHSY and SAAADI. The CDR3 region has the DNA TGCGCCAGCAGTGCCTTGGACAGGGGGGCTATAGATGAGCAGTTCTTC. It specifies CASSALDRGAIDEQFF.

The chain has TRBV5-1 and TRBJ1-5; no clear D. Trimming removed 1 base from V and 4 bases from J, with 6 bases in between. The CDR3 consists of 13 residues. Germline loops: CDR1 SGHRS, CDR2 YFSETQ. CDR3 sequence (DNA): TGCGCCAGCAGCTTGAGAGAGAATCAGCCCCAGCATTTT. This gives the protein CASSLRENQPQHF.

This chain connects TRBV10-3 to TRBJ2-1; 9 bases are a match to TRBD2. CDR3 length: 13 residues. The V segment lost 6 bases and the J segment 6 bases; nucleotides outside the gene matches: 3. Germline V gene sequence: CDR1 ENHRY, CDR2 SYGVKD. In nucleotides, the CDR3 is TGTGCCATCAGCCTAGCGGGACCCAATGAGCAGTTCTTC. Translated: CAISLAGPNEQFF.

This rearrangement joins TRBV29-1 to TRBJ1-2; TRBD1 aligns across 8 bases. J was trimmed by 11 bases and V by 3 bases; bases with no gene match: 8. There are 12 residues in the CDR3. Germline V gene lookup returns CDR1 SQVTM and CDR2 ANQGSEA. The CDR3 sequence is CSVDGTGAQYTF. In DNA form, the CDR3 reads TGCAGCGTTGACGGGACAGGAGCGCAATACACCTTC.

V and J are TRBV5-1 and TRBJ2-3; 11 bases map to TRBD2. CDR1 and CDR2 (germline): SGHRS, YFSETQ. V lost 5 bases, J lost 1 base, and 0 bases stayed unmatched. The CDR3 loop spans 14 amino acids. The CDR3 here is CASRGLAGTDTQYF. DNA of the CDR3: TGCGCCAGCAGGGGACTAGCGGGCACAGATACGCAGTATTTT.

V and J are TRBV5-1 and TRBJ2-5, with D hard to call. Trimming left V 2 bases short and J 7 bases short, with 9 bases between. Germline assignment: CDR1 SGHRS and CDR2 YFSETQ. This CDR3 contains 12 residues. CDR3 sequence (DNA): TGCGCCAGCAGCTTAGTCGGAGCGACCCAGTACTTC. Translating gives CASSLVGATQYF.

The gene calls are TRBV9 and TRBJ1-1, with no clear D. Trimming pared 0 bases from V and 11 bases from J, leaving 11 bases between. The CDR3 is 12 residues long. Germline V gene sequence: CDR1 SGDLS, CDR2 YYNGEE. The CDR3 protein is CASSVAEGWAFF. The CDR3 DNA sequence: TGTGCCAGCAGCGTAGCTGAGGGATGGGCTTTCTTT.

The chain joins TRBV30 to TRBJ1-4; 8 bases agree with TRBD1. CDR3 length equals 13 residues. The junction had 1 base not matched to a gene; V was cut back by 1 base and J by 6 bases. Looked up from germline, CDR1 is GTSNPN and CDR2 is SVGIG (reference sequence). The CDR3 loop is CAWSGRGHEKLFF. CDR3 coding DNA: TGTGCCTGGAGTGGCAGGGGGCATGAAAAACTGTTTTTT.

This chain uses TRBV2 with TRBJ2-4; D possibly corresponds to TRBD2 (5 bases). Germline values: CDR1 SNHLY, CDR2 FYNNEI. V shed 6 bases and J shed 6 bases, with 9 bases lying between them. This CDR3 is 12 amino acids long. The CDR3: CASSPGTNIQYF. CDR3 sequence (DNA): TGTGCCAGCAGCCCGGGAACAAACATTCAGTACTTC. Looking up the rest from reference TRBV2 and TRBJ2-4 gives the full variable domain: EPEVTQTPSHQVTQMGQEVILRCVPISNHLYFYWYRQILGQKVEFLVSFYNNEISEKSEIFDDQFSVERPDGSNFTLKIRSTKLEDSAMYFCASSPGTNIQYFGAGTRLSVL.

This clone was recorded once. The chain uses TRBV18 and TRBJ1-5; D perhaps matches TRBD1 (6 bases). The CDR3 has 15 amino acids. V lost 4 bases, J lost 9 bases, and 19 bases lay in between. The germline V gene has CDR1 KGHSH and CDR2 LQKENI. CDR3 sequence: CASSRGQNVGAPQHF. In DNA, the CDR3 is TGTGCCAGCTCACGGGGACAAAACGTCGGAGCGCCCCAGCATTTT.

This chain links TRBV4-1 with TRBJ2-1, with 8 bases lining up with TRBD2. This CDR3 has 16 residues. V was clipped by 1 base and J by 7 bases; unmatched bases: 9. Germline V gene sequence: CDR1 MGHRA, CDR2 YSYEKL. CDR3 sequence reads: CASSQVPGTRSNEQFF. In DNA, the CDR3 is TGCGCCAGCAGCCAAGTTCCCGGGACTAGATCTAATGAGCAGTTCTTC.

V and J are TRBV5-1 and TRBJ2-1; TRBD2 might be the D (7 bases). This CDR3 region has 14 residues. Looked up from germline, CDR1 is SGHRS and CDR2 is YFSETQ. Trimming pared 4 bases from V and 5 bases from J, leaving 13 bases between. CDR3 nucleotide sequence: TGCGCCAGCAGCGGGGGGGCCAACAACAATGAGCAGTTCTTC. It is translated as CASSGGANNNEQFF. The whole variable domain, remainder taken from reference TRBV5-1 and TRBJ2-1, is KAGVTQTPRYLIKTRGQQVTLSCSPISGHRSVSWYQQTPGQGLQFLFEYFSETQRNKGNFPGRFSGRQFSNSRSEMNVSTLELGDSALYLCASSGGANNNEQFFGPGTRLTVL.

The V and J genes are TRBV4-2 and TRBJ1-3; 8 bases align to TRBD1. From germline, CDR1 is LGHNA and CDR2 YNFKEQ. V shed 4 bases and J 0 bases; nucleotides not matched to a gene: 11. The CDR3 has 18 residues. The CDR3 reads CASSLHGGQGNSGNTIYF. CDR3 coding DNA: TGTGCCAGCAGCCTACACGGAGGACAGGGTAACTCTGGAAACACCATATATTTT.

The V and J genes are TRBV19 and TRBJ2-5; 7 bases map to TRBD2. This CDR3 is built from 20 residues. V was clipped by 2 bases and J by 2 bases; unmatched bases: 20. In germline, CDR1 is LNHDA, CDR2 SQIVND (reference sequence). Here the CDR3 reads CASSIRGGLVSITRQETQYF. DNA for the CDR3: TGTGCCAGTAGTATAAGGGGAGGGCTAGTCTCCATCACCCGTCAAGAGACCCAGTACTTC.

CDR3 bases: TGTGCCAGCAGTTTATTGGGCAGGGGGCTTCGTCAGCCCCAGCATTTT. Encoded protein: CASSLLGRGLRQPQHF. This rearrangement joins TRBV27 to TRBJ1-5, with 8 positions matching TRBD1. Germline V gene data show CDR1 as MNHEY and CDR2 as SMNVEV (reference sequence). The trim removed 1 base at V and 6 bases at J, leaving 8 bases unmatched. The CDR3 loop spans 16 amino acids.

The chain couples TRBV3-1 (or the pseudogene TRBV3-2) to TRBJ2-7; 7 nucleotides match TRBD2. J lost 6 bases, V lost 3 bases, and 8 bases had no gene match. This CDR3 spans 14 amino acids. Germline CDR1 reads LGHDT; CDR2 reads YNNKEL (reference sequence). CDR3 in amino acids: CASSHGREYREQYF. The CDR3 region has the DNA TGTGCCAGCAGCCATGGGCGGGAGTATCGCGAGCAGTACTTC.

CDR3 bases: TGTGCCATCAGTAGCTCTGCCAGGGGGTCCTACGAGCAGTACTTC. This codes for CAISSSARGSYEQYF. The chain couples TRBV10-3 to TRBJ2-7, with 7 nucleotides matching TRBD1. Germline CDR1 reads ENHRY; CDR2 reads SYGVKD. J was trimmed by 1 base and V by 5 bases; bases with no gene match: 8. CDR3 length equals 15 residues.

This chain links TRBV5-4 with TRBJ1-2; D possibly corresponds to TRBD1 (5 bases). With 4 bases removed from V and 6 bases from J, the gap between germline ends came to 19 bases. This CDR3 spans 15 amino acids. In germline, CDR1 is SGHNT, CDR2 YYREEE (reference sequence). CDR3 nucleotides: TGTGCCAGCAGCCCCGGAGTTGGGGCGCAGGATGGCTACACCTTC. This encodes CASSPGVGAQDGYTF.

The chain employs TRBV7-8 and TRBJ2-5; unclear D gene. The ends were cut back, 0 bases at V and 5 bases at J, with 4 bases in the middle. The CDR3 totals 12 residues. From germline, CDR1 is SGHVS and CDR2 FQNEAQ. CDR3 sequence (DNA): TGTGCCAGCAGCTTAGCCGGGGAGACCCAGTACTTC. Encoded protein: CASSLAGETQYF.

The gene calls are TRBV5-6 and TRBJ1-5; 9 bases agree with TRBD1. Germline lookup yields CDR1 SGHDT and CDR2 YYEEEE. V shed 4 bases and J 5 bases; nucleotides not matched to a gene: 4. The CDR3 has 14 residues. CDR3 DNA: TGTGCCAGCAGCCGGACAGGGGAGTATCAGCCCCAGCATTTT. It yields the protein CASSRTGEYQPQHF.

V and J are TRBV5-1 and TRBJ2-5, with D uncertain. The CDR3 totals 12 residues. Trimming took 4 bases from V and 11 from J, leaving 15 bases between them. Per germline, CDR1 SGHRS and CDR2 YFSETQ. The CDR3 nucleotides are TGCGCCAGCAGCGTGGGCCGGGTTGGTCAGTACTTC. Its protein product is CASSVGRVGQYF.

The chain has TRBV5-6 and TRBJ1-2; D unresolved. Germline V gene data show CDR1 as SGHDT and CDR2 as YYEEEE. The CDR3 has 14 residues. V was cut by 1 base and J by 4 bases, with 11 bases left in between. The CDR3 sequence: CASSLREGGYGYTF. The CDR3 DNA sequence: TGTGCCAGCAGCTTGCGGGAGGGAGGCTATGGCTACACCTTC.

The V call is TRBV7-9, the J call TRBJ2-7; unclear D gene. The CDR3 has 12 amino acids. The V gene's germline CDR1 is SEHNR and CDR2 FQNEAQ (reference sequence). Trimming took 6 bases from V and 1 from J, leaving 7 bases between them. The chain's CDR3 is CASRSTSYEQYF. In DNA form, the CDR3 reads TGTGCCAGCAGATCGACATCCTACGAGCAGTACTTC.

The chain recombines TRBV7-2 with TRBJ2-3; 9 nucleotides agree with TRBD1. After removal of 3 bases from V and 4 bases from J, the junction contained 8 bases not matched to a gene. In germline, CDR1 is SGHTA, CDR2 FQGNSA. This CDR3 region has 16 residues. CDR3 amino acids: CASSFSTGQGADTQYF. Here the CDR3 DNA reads TGTGCCAGCAGCTTTAGTACGGGACAGGGTGCAGATACGCAGTATTTT.

CDR3 DNA: TGTGCCAGTAGTCCGACAGGGGGGTCGCTCGCAACAGATACGCAGTATTTT. This sequence encodes CASSPTGGSLATDTQYF. The J gene is TRBJ2-3, the V gene TRBV19, with 9 positions matching TRBD1. This CDR3 is 17 amino acids long. J gave up 3 bases and V 5 bases, and 12 bases lay outside the gene matches. Looked up from germline, CDR1 is LNHDA and CDR2 is SQIVND (reference sequence).